These T cell receptor beta chains were read from a single sample in a study of CD8 T cells in Susac syndrome. Using its own MiXCR run on the immunoSEQ multiplex PCR reads, TCRdb lists one record per CDR3 protein. This table holds 210,000 or so distinct CDR3 sequences, 92% found once. The specimen sequenced was CD8+ T cells from PBMCs. The origin of the receptors is a human donor with multiple sclerosis. Both conserved end residues are part of each CDR3. The D gene is left open where the match is weak. Clone size, where shown, is once, few, many, or a class for clones that have expanded.

D: NA
length: 13
J: TRBJ2-7
V: TRBV4-2
size: NA
CDR3: CASSQESVYEQYF
DNA: TGTGCCAGCAGCCAAGAATCAGTCTACGAGCAGTACTTC

D: NA
length: 16
J: TRBJ2-5
V: TRBV30
size: NA
CDR3: CAWSVPGGASQETQYF
DNA: TGTGCCTGGAGTGTGCCGGGCGGCGCCTCCCAAGAGACCCAGTACTTC

D: NA
length: 12
J: TRBJ2-5
V: TRBV5-1
size: NA
CDR3: CASSFSRETQHF
DNA: TGCGCCAGCAGCTTCAGCCGAGAGACCCAGCACTTC

D: NA
length: 14
J: TRBJ2-1
V: TRBV11-2
size: NA
CDR3: CASSQRVAGDEQFF
DNA: TGTGCCAGCAGCCAACGGGTCGCCGGAGATGAGCAGTTCTTC

D: NA
length: 11
J: TRBJ1-1
V: TRBV19
size: NA
CDR3: CASSMGPEAFF
DNA: TGTGCCAGTAGTATGGGCCCTGAAGCTTTCTTT

D: TRBD2
length: 14
J: TRBJ2-3
V: TRBV20-1
size: NA
CDR3: CSADPLAGTDTQYF
DNA: TGCAGTGCTGATCCACTAGCGGGCACAGATACGCAGTATTTT

D: TRBD2
length: 17
J: TRBJ2-7
V: TRBV13
size: NA
CDR3: CASSGRDGGLAGHEQYF
DNA: TGTGCCAGCAGCGGCCGGGATGGCGGACTAGCGGGCCACGAGCAGTACTTC

D: NA
length: 13
J: TRBJ2-7
V: TRBV21-1
size: NA
CDR3: CASPPFRGDEQYF
DNA: TGTGCCAGCCCTCCCTTCCGTGGGGACGAGCAGTACTTC

D: TRBD1
length: 17
J: TRBJ1-2
V: TRBV9
size: NA
CDR3: CASSVSRDSPSGDGYTF
DNA: TGTGCCAGCAGCGTTTCTAGGGACAGTCCCTCGGGCGATGGCTACACCTTC

D: NA
length: 15
J: TRBJ1-4
V: TRBV12-3/TRBV12-4
size: NA
CDR3: CASSPTQATNEKLFF
DNA: TGTGCCAGCAGTCCCACGCAGGCAACTAATGAAAAACTGTTTTTT

D: NA
length: 13
J: TRBJ2-7
V: TRBV7-9
size: NA
CDR3: CASSSSSSYEQYF
DNA: TGTGCCAGCAGCTCCTCCAGCTCCTACGAGCAGTACTTC

D: NA
length: 14
J: TRBJ2-1
V: TRBV4-1
size: once
CDR3: CASSQDLTNNEQFF
DNA: TGCGCCAGCAGCCAAGATCTTACTAACAATGAGCAGTTCTTC

D: NA
length: 15
J: TRBJ2-7
V: TRBV6-5
size: NA
CDR3: CASSYGWGSNYEQYF
DNA: TGTGCCAGCAGTTACGGATGGGGGAGCAACTACGAGCAGTACTTC

D: TRBD2
length: 14
J: TRBJ2-7
V: TRBV9
size: NA
CDR3: CASSVGGPAYEQYF
DNA: TGTGCCAGCAGCGTGGGAGGGCCGGCCTACGAGCAGTACTTC

D: NA
length: 16
J: TRBJ1-2
V: TRBV7-9
size: NA
CDR3: CASSLAPRDRGYGYTF
DNA: TGTGCCAGCAGCTTAGCGCCGAGGGATCGGGGGTATGGCTACACCTTC

D: NA
length: 14
J: TRBJ2-7
V: TRBV20-1
size: NA
CDR3: CSASPRGAYYEQYF
DNA: TGCAGTGCTTCACCTCGGGGGGCTTATTACGAGCAGTACTTC

D: NA
length: 15
J: TRBJ2-7
V: TRBV6-6
size: NA
CDR3: CASSNNGLKSYEQYF
DNA: TGTGCCAGCAGTAACAACGGACTGAAATCCTACGAGCAGTACTTC

D: TRBD2
length: 16
J: TRBJ2-1
V: TRBV7-3
size: NA
CDR3: CASSLTSGGSLNEQFF
DNA: TGTGCCAGCAGCTTAACGTCCGGCGGGAGTCTGAATGAGCAGTTCTTC

D: TRBD1
length: 15
J: TRBJ1-2
V: TRBV2
size: NA
CDR3: CASSEAGQGAYGYTF
DNA: TGTGCCAGCAGTGAAGCCGGACAGGGAGCCTATGGCTACACCTTC

D: NA
length: 16
J: TRBJ2-4
V: TRBV4-3
size: NA
CDR3: CASSQAPGDLKNIQYF
DNA: TGCGCCAGCAGCCAAGCCCCAGGGGACCTAAAAAACATTCAGTACTTC

D: TRBD1
length: 16
J: TRBJ1-2
V: TRBV13
size: NA
CDR3: CASSSPSDRRYYGYTF
DNA: TGTGCCAGCAGCTCCCCCTCGGACAGGAGATACTATGGCTACACCTTC

D: NA
length: 11
J: TRBJ1-1
V: TRBV20-1
size: NA
CDR3: CSVPREGGAFF
DNA: TGCAGTGTCCCGAGGGAGGGAGGAGCTTTCTTT

D: NA
length: 13
J: TRBJ2-3
V: TRBV30
size: NA
CDR3: CAWSLANTDTQYF
DNA: TGTGCCTGGAGTCTAGCTAACACAGATACGCAGTATTTT

D: TRBD1
length: 16
J: TRBJ2-7
V: TRBV6-6
size: NA
CDR3: CASSYTPGQGKNEQYF
DNA: TGTGCCAGCAGTTACACTCCGGGACAGGGTAAGAACGAGCAGTACTTC

D: NA
length: 14
J: TRBJ2-1
V: TRBV29-1
size: NA
CDR3: CSAPDTKGYNEQFF
DNA: TGCAGCGCCCCGGACACCAAGGGCTACAATGAGCAGTTCTTC

D: NA
length: 12
J: TRBJ2-1
V: TRBV7-6
size: once
CDR3: CASSQNYNEQFF
DNA: TGTGCCAGCAGTCAAAACTACAATGAGCAGTTCTTC

D: NA
length: 15
J: TRBJ1-6
V: TRBV9
size: NA
CDR3: CASSVKVDSYSPLHF
DNA: TGTGCCAGCAGCGTAAAGGTTGACAGTTATTCACCCCTCCACTTT

D: NA
length: 14
J: TRBJ1-5
V: TRBV20-1
size: NA
CDR3: CSALLGDSNQPQHF
DNA: TGCAGTGCTCTCCTTGGGGATAGCAATCAGCCCCAGCATTTT

D: NA
length: 16
J: TRBJ2-7
V: TRBV5-1
size: NA
CDR3: CASSLVPTDGPYEQYF
DNA: TGCGCCAGCAGCTTGGTTCCGACCGACGGACCCTACGAGCAGTACTTC

D: NA
length: 14
J: TRBJ1-1
V: TRBV12-3/TRBV12-4
size: NA
CDR3: CASSLAGLGTEAFF
DNA: TGTGCCAGCAGTTTAGCAGGATTGGGCACTGAAGCTTTCTTT

D: TRBD1
length: 15
J: TRBJ1-2
V: TRBV29-1
size: NA
CDR3: CSVGGTDRANYGYTF
DNA: TGCAGCGTTGGGGGGACAGACCGAGCTAACTATGGCTACACCTTC

D: NA
length: 13
J: TRBJ1-4
V: TRBV2
size: NA
CDR3: CASDEAANKKLFF
DNA: TGTGCCAGCGACGAGGCAGCTAACAAAAAACTGTTTTTT

D: NA
length: 13
J: TRBJ2-7
V: TRBV27
size: NA
CDR3: CASGTTGDSEQYF
DNA: TGTGCCAGCGGTACAACAGGGGACTCCGAGCAGTACTTC

D: NA
length: 16
J: TRBJ1-1
V: TRBV13
size: NA
CDR3: CASSSGLSRMNTEAFF
DNA: TGTGCCAGCAGCTCAGGATTGTCCAGAATGAACACTGAAGCTTTCTTT

D: TRBD1
length: 15
J: TRBJ1-5
V: TRBV4-1
size: once
CDR3: CASSPRQGFNQPQHF
DNA: TGCGCCAGCAGCCCCCGACAGGGGTTCAATCAGCCCCAGCATTTT

D: NA
length: 14
J: TRBJ1-3
V: TRBV12-3/TRBV12-4
size: NA
CDR3: CASGFESSGNTIYF
DNA: TGTGCCAGCGGATTTGAGAGCTCTGGAAACACCATATATTTT

D: NA
length: 14
J: TRBJ2-7
V: TRBV7-8
size: NA
CDR3: CASSVPGTGPEQYF
DNA: TGTGCCAGCAGCGTTCCCGGGACTGGACCCGAGCAGTACTTC

D: NA
length: 17
J: TRBJ1-3
V: TRBV25-1
size: NA
CDR3: CASSPWGLPSSGNTIYF
DNA: TGTGCCAGCTCTCCTTGGGGGCTCCCTAGCTCTGGAAACACCATATATTTT

D: TRBD1
length: 15
J: TRBJ1-5
V: TRBV2
size: NA
CDR3: CASSEVSTGNQPQHF
DNA: TGTGCCAGCAGTGAAGTATCGACAGGGAATCAGCCCCAGCATTTT

D: NA
length: 13
J: TRBJ2-1
V: TRBV19
size: NA
CDR3: CASSLHPYNEQFF
DNA: TGTGCCAGTAGTCTCCACCCCTACAATGAGCAGTTCTTC

D: NA
length: 16
J: TRBJ2-2
V: TRBV28
size: NA
CDR3: CASSMPRDPLAGELFF
DNA: TGTGCCAGCAGTATGCCTCGGGACCCACTCGCCGGGGAGCTGTTTTTT

D: TRBD2
length: 16
J: TRBJ2-1
V: TRBV4-1
size: NA
CDR3: CASSQDRGGGQDEQFF
DNA: TGCGCCAGCAGCCAAGATCGCGGGGGGGGGCAGGATGAGCAGTTCTTC

D: NA
length: 13
J: TRBJ1-1
V: TRBV12-3/TRBV12-4
size: NA
CDR3: CASTLGANTEAFF
DNA: TGTGCCAGCACCTTGGGAGCCAACACTGAAGCTTTCTTT

D: NA
length: 14
J: TRBJ1-2
V: TRBV13
size: NA
CDR3: CASSLGSTNYGYTF
DNA: TGTGCCAGCAGCTTAGGCTCCACTAACTATGGCTACACCTTC

D: NA
length: 15
J: TRBJ2-2
V: TRBV7-9
size: NA
CDR3: CASSLAGARAGELFF
DNA: TGTGCCAGCAGCTTAGCAGGGGCAAGGGCCGGGGAGCTGTTTTTT

D: NA
length: 17
J: TRBJ1-2
V: TRBV7-9
size: NA
CDR3: CASSLTMAGEGNYGYTF
DNA: TGTGCCAGCAGCTTAACCATGGCAGGGGAGGGGAACTATGGCTACACCTTC

D: TRBD2
length: 15
J: TRBJ2-7
V: TRBV20-1
size: NA
CDR3: CSARDLAGGGLEQYF
DNA: TGCAGTGCTAGAGATCTAGCGGGAGGGGGTCTGGAGCAGTACTTC

D: NA
length: 15
J: TRBJ1-2
V: TRBV20-1
size: NA
CDR3: CSAREGGLHNYGYTF
DNA: TGCAGTGCTAGAGAGGGCGGGCTCCACAACTATGGCTACACCTTC

D: NA
length: 15
J: TRBJ2-7
V: TRBV7-9
size: NA
CDR3: CASSLDLGGAYEQYF
DNA: TGTGCCAGCAGCTTAGACCTTGGCGGAGCCTACGAGCAGTACTTC

D: NA
length: 13
J: TRBJ2-5
V: TRBV19
size: NA
CDR3: CASTSSSAETQYF
DNA: TGTGCCAGTACCTCCTCTAGCGCGGAGACCCAGTACTTC

D: NA
length: 14
J: TRBJ2-3
V: TRBV9
size: NA
CDR3: CASSPHTQTDTQYF
DNA: TGTGCCAGCAGCCCCCACACCCAGACAGATACGCAGTATTTT

D: TRBD2
length: 15
J: TRBJ2-3
V: TRBV7-3
size: NA
CDR3: CASSSTSARTDTQYF
DNA: TGTGCCAGCAGCTCTACTAGCGCTCGCACAGATACGCAGTATTTT